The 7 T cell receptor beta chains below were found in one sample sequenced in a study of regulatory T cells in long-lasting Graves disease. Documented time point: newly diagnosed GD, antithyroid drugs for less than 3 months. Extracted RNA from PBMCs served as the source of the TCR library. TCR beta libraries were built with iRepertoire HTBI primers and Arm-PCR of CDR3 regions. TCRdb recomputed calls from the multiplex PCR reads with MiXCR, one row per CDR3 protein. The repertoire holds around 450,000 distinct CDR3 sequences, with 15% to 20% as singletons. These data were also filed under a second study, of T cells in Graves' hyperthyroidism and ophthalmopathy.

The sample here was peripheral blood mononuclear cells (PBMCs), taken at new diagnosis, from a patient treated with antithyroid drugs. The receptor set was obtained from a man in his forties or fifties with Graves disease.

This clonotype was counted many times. The CDR3 loop reads CASRRGSTGELFF. In nucleotides, the CDR3 is TGTGCCAGCAGACGCGGGAGCACCGGGGAGCTGTTTTTT. The chain links TRBV3-1 to TRBJ2-2; 7 nucleotides line up with TRBD2. The J segment lost 4 bases and the V segment lost 6 bases, leaving 2 bases of the junction unmatched. The CDR3 loop spans 13 amino acids. CDR1 is LGHDT and CDR2 is YNNKEL in the germline V gene (reference sequence).

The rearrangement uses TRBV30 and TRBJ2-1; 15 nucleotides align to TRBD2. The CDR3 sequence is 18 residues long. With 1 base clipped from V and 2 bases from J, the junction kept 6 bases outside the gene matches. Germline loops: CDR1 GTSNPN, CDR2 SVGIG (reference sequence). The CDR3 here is CAWSGYGTSGGPYNEQFF. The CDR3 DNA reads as TGTGCCTGGAGTGGCTATGGGACTAGCGGGGGGCCCTACAATGAGCAGTTCTTC.

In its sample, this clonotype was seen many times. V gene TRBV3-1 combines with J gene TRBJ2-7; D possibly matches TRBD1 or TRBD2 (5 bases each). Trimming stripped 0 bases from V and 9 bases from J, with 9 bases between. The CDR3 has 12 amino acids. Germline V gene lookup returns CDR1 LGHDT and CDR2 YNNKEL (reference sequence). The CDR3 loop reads CASSQDGARQYF. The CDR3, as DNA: TGTGCCAGCAGCCAAGACGGGGCTCGGCAGTACTTC.

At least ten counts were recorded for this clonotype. CDR3 region: CSATDPYEQYF. CDR3 DNA sequence: TGCAGTGCCACGGACCCGTACGAGCAGTACTTC. The chain is built from TRBV20-1 and TRBJ2-7, with no clear D. Germline CDR1 is DFQATT and CDR2 is SNEGSKA (reference sequence). With 6 bases removed from V and 4 bases from J, the gap between germline ends came to 10 bases. The CDR3 is made up of 11 amino acids.

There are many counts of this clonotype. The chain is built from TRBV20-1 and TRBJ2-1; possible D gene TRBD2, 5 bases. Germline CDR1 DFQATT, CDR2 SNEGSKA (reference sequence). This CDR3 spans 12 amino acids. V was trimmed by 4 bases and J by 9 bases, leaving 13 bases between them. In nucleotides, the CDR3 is TGCAGTGCTACACCCTGGGAGACTGAGCAGTTCTTC. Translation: CSATPWETEQFF.

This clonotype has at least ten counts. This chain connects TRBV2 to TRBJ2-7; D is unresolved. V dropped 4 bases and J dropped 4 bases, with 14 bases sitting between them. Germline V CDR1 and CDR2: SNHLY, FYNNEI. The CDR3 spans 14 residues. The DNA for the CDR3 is TGTGCCAGCAGTGCCCTCCGGAGTGGGTACGAGCAGTACTTC. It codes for CASSALRSGYEQYF.

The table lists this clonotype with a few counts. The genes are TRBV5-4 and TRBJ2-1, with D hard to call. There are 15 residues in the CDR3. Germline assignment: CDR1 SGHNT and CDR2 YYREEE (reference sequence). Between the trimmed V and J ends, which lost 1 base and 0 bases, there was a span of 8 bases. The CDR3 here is CASSLTDYSYNEQFF. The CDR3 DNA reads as TGTGCCAGCAGCTTGACGGATTACTCCTACAATGAGCAGTTCTTC.